These 8 T cell receptor beta chains were all obtained from the same sample, sequenced in a study of liver allograft versus peripheral blood T cells. Looking at the study overall: Hepatic allograft T cell receptor repertoires were evaluated relative to those present in recipients' peripheral blood.

TCRdb re-called the reads with MiXCR, one entry per CDR3 protein. In the table there are about 1,900 distinct CDR3 sequences, around 19% of which are singletons. The source of these receptors is a human patient who had a liver transplant. Some T cells may be transferred from the graft donor.

The chain uses TRBV12-3 or TRBV12-4 and TRBJ2-1; a weak D match, TRBD1 (6 bases). This CDR3 spans 17 amino acids. The V and J ends lost 2 bases and 0 bases respectively, with 14 bases between them. CDR3 loop: CASSLSNRAYSYNEQFF. The DNA for the CDR3 is TGTGCCAGCAGTTTATCAAACAGGGCGTACTCCTACAATGAGCAGTTCTTC.

The V gene is TRBV27, the J gene TRBJ1-2; D ambiguous. The CDR3 is 14 amino acids. The germline V gene encodes CDR1 MNHEY and CDR2 SMNVEV (reference sequence). The V end was cut by 5 bases, the J end by 2 bases, with 12 bases between. The CDR3 nucleotides read TGTGCCAGCAGTCCCGGTGGCAGCAACTATGGCTACACCTTC. This translates into CASSPGGSNYGYTF.

Judged by abundance, this clonotype is medium-sized. The chain has TRBV5-6 and TRBJ1-2; no firm D call. From germline, CDR1 is SGHDT and CDR2 YYEEEE. Trimming left V 4 bases short and J 4 bases short, with 23 bases between. The CDR3 runs to 17 residues. CDR3 loop: CASSPQFPHPQLYGYTF. CDR3 nucleotide sequence: TGTGCCAGCAGCCCGCAATTTCCCCACCCGCAGCTCTATGGCTACACCTTC.

This clonotype ranks as large. The chain links TRBV27 to TRBJ1-1; D uncertain. The CDR3 is 18 residues long. Germline CDR1 MNHEY, CDR2 SMNVEV (reference sequence). The ends were cut back, 3 bases at V and 3 bases at J, with 23 bases in the middle. CDR3 bases: TGTGCCAGCAGTTTTTGTGCCCGTCTTAACCCGGAGGACACTGAAGCTTTCTTT. Its translation is CASSFCARLNPEDTEAFF.

About this clonotype itself: This could be a read error, since a much larger clone is one nucleotide away. The rearrangement links TRBV10-3 to TRBJ2-7, with 7 bases lining up with TRBD1. This CDR3 is built from 14 residues. Looked up from germline, CDR1 is ENHRY and CDR2 is SYGVKD. CDR3 sequence reads: CVISRRRGPLGTYF. The CDR3 DNA follows: TGTGTCATCAGTCGACGTAGGGGGCCCCTAGGGACGTACTTC.

The genes are TRBV5-4 and TRBJ2-1; TRBD2 matches at 7 bases. V trimming: 1 base; J trimming: 3 bases; junction bases outside the gene matches: 4. The CDR3 is made up of 15 amino acids. Looked up from germline, CDR1 is SGHNT and CDR2 is YYREEE (reference sequence). In DNA form, the CDR3 reads TGTGCCAGCAGCTTGAAGACTAGCCGCTACAATGAGCAGTTCTTC. Amino acids: CASSLKTSRYNEQFF.

This clonotype is medium-sized in the sample. The V gene is TRBV6-1, the J gene TRBJ1-1; D remains unclear. Trimming took 10 bases from V and 3 from J, leaving 15 bases between them. The CDR3 runs 13 residues. The V gene's germline CDR1 is MNHNS and CDR2 SASEGT. The CDR3 sequence: CAITPAYYTEAFF. Here the CDR3 DNA reads TGTGCCATTACCCCAGCCTATTACACTGAAGCTTTCTTT.

By its share, this clonotype is medium-sized (0.01 to 0.1%). This sequence joins TRBV6-1 and TRBJ2-7; D ambiguous. Trimming pared 3 bases from V and 3 bases from J, leaving 12 bases between. Germline CDR1 is MNHNS and CDR2 is SASEGT. The CDR3 has 14 residues. CDR3 in amino acids: CASSDWGPGYEQYF. The DNA of the CDR3 is TGTGCCAGCAGTGACTGGGGTCCAGGCTACGAGCAGTACTTC.